The entry that follows covers one T cell receptor (beta chain) sequence. This sample was taken from a study of cytomegalovirus exposure and HLA in healthy donors. CDR3 size: 16 residues. With V trimmed by 4 bases and J by 8 bases, 12 bases remained unmatched. Germline V gene sequence: CDR1 MNHEY, CDR2 SVGAGI. The primer mix had 60 Vbeta and 13 Jbeta primers. The assay was immunoSEQ multiplex PCR, and TCRdb's table has in-frame clones only and misses some. The sample includes under 200,000 clones, roughly 75% of them seen just once. Material: PBMCs. The TCR originated in a male donor in good health and CMV-seronegative. The chain recombines TRBV6-5 with TRBJ1-1, with 11 bases aligning to TRBD1. CDR3 loop: CASSLQGGQGAGEAFF. The CDR3 nucleotides are TGTGCCAGCAGTTTACAAGGCGGACAGGGGGCCGGAGAAGCTTTCTTT.